This TCR beta chain was identified during a study of cytomegalovirus exposure and HLA in healthy donors. Study-wide context: Prior work identified some 120 million unique TCR beta sequences in 190 million or so T cells.

Study-wide points: An analysis that was carried out later associated some 17,000 TCR beta sequences with HLA alleles at 0.05 false discovery rate. Versus the approximately 700-donor mean, an Asian-associated ancestry cluster reportedly showed fewer N-insertions in a later analysis. An analysis done earlier found most TCR beta V segments productive about 87% or about 30% of the time.

With 60 Vbeta and 13 Jbeta primers, the PCR was carried out. Sequencing used immunoSEQ multiplex PCR; TCRdb keeps in-frame clones, though not all of them. The table includes roughly 120,000 clones, around four fifths detected once. Note on this clone: The antigen is undetermined.

CDR1 and CDR2 (germline): SGDLS, YYNGEE. V lost 0 bases and J 9 bases, leaving 19 bases between the germline ends. This CDR3 has 16 residues. This sequence was found in a middle-aged woman in good health and CMV-seronegative. The sample comprised PBMCs. This chain uses TRBV9 with TRBJ2-1; possible D gene TRBD1, 6 bases. CDR3 DNA: TGTGCCAGCAGCGTAGTGGGAAGCGCCTTACAGGGTGAGCAGTTCTTC. Translated, it gives CASSVVGSALQGEQFF. The whole variable domain, filled in from reference TRBV9 and TRBJ2-1, reads DSGVTQTPKHLITATGQRVTLRCSPRSGDLSVYWYQQSLDQGLQFLIQYYNGEERAKGNILERFSAQQFPDLHSELNLSSLELGDSALYFCASSVVGSALQGEQFFGPGTRLTVL.